This T cell receptor (beta chain) was recorded in a study of OX40 agonist ivuxolimab in advanced cancers. Across the study: A diagnosis of hepatocellular carcinoma, melanoma, renal cell or head and neck cancer was present in dose-escalation patients. Prior checkpoint blockade (anti-PD-1, anti-PD-L1 or anti-CTLA-4) was permitted; approximately 40% had it. Findings of the study overall: Expanded clones tended on average to be more numerous among CD8+ T cells than CD4+.

Autoimmune disease history or systemic immunosuppression meant exclusion. Only in-frame clones appear in the TCRdb table, and some are missing; sequencing was by immunoSEQ multiplex PCR. Found here are tens of thousands of clones, roughly 82% of them singletons; the top ten hold roughly 2.5%. Details on this clone: Its cognate antigen is unknown.

CDR1 and CDR2 (germline): SGHTA, FQGNSA. V was cut by 4 bases and J by 5 bases, with 12 bases left in between. The CDR3 length is 14 residues. The genes are TRBV7-2 and TRBJ1-5; D might be TRBD1 (5 bases). The sequence came from an adult with an advanced solid tumor such as melanoma, head and neck, liver or kidney cancer. Material: CD4+ or CD8+ T cells sorted from blood, obtained in a trial of the OX40 agonist ivuxolimab. CDR3 bases: TGTGCCAGCAGCTCTCAGGGTGCCCATCAGCCCCAGCATTTT. Translating it yields CASSSQGAHQPQHF. Drawing the rest from reference TRBV7-2 and TRBJ1-5, the complete variable domain is GAGVSQSPSNKVTEKGKDVELRCDPISGHTALYWYRQSLGQGLEFLIYFQGNSAPDKSGLPSDRFSAERTGGSVSTLTIQRTQQEDSAVYLCASSSQGAHQPQHFGDGTRLSIL.